This entry is about one TCR beta chain. V dropped 7 bases and J dropped 2 bases, with 11 bases sitting between them. This CDR3 is built from 13 residues. Germline lookup yields CDR1 ENHRY and CDR2 SYGVKD. Profiled with immunoSEQ multiplex PCR; TCRdb holds only in-frame clones, not every one. The sample comprises some 110,000 clones, more than 75% of which are singletons, and about 3.5% rests with the top ten. This sample is drawn from a study of radiotherapy plus CTLA-4 blockade in lung cancer. The study gave focal radiation plus ipilimumab CTLA-4 blockade to patients with chemo-refractory metastatic non-small-cell lung cancer.

The sequence derives from a human donor with non-small cell lung cancer that progressed on radiotherapy plus ipilimumab. Some clones in this sample may be carry-over from other donors' samples. The specimen comprised peripheral blood, sampled from a patient treated with radiotherapy plus ipilimumab. The rearrangement joins TRBV10-3 to TRBJ2-5; D tentatively fits TRBD1 or TRBD2 (5 bases each). CDR3 coding DNA: TGTGCCATCAAGTTGGGGGATCAAGAGACCCAGTACTTC. Encoded protein: CAIKLGDQETQYF.